These 14 T cell receptor beta chains were all obtained from the same sample, sequenced in a study of T-cell memory formation after mild COVID-19. TCRdb re-derived calls from the 5' RACE reads in MiXCR, one entry per CDR3 protein. The top ten clones hold 1.4% to 1.5% of a sample with tens of thousands of distinct CDR3 sequences, roughly 8% of them seen once. Source material: PBMCs or a T cell subset sorted from them (not recorded which). The receptors derive from a man younger than 30 who had mild COVID-19 (a few samples of this study predate the infection). Cell type and time point are not known.

In its sample, this clonotype was seen a few times. CDR3 region: CASIPIGGGTNTEAFF. The CDR3 coding sequence is TGTGCCAGCATCCCCATAGGGGGGGGAACGAACACTGAAGCTTTCTTT. The gene calls are TRBV7-2 and TRBJ1-1; perhaps TRBD1 as D (6 bases). This CDR3 spans 16 amino acids. Trimming left V 7 bases short and J 1 base short, with 19 bases between. Germline V gene lookup returns CDR1 SGHTA and CDR2 FQGNSA.

The chain carries TRBV11-2 and TRBJ2-3, with TRBD2 matching over 8 bases. V trimming: 9 bases; J trimming: 2 bases; junction bases outside the gene matches: 10. Germline V gene lookup returns CDR1 SGHAT and CDR2 FQNNGV. This CDR3 is built from 15 residues. The CDR3 spells CARQPSGGTTDTQYF. The CDR3, as DNA: TGTGCCAGACAACCGAGCGGGGGTACCACAGATACGCAGTATTTT. The full variable domain, in which reference TRBV11-2 and TRBJ2-3 provide the parts outside the CDR3, is EAGVAQSPRYKIIEKRQSVAFWCNPISGHATLYWYQQILGQGPKLLIQFQNNGVVDDSQLPKDRFSAERLKGVDSTLKIQPAKLEDSAVYLCARQPSGGTTDTQYFGPGTRLTVL.

This clonotype showed up many times. The chain couples TRBV7-9 to TRBJ2-1; D unresolved. The CDR3 spans 15 residues. Germline V gene sequence: CDR1 SEHNR, CDR2 FQNEAQ (reference sequence). The V gene lost 2 bases and the J gene lost 0 bases, with 8 bases spanning the gap. The chain's CDR3 is CASSLSLSSYNEQFF. CDR3 nucleotide sequence: TGTGCCAGCAGCTTAAGCCTAAGCTCCTACAATGAGCAGTTCTTC.

This clonotype was seen at least ten times. This rearrangement joins TRBV11-2 to TRBJ1-1; D call uncertain. The CDR3 consists of 16 residues. V was shortened by 0 bases and J by 1 base, with 12 bases between the two germline ends. Germline V gene data show CDR1 as SGHAT and CDR2 as FQNNGV. The CDR3 nucleotides read TGTGCCAGCAGCTTAGAATGGCGCCTAAAGAACACTGAAGCTTTCTTT. This sequence encodes CASSLEWRLKNTEAFF.

This clonotype was counted ten times or more. The rearrangement joins TRBV7-2 to TRBJ2-5; the D is unclear. In germline, CDR1 is SGHTA, CDR2 FQGNSA. Trimming took 4 bases from V and 7 from J, leaving 13 bases between them. This CDR3 is 13 amino acids long. In DNA, the CDR3 is TGTGCCAGCAGCTCCCAAGGTTCCGGGACCCAGTACTTC. Translating it yields CASSSQGSGTQYF.

This chain joins TRBV5-4 and TRBJ1-6, with D perhaps TRBD1 (5 bases). CDR1 and CDR2 (germline): SGHNT, YYREEE (reference sequence). The length of the CDR3 is 16 residues. V dropped 1 base and J dropped 0 bases, with 8 bases sitting between them. The CDR3 region is CASSLNGGSYNSPLHF. In DNA form, the CDR3 reads TGTGCCAGCAGCTTGAACGGGGGCTCCTATAATTCACCCCTCCACTTT.

This clonotype was detected ten times or more. The rearrangement joins TRBV7-2 to TRBJ2-5; 11 nucleotides agree with TRBD1. The germline gives CDR1 SGHTA, CDR2 FQGNSA. J was trimmed by 4 bases and V by 4 bases; bases with no gene match: 11. The CDR3 has 17 amino acids. DNA of the CDR3: TGTGCCAGCAGCTCCCTGGGAGGACAGGGGGCGCGAGAGACCCAGTACTTC. Translating it yields CASSSLGGQGARETQYF.

This clonotype showed up just a few times. The V call is TRBV18, the J call TRBJ2-1; perhaps D is TRBD1 or TRBD2 (6 bases each). The germline gives CDR1 KGHSH, CDR2 LQKENI. The V end was cut by 0 bases, the J end by 9 bases, with 18 bases between. The CDR3 contains 16 residues. The CDR3 loop reads CASSPPAPGEVGEQFF. The CDR3 DNA reads as TGTGCCAGCTCACCACCGGCTCCAGGGGAGGTTGGTGAGCAGTTCTTC.

V and J are TRBV20-1 and TRBJ2-3, with 7 bases fitting TRBD2. CDR1 is DFQATT and CDR2 is SNEGSKA in the germline V gene (reference sequence). V dropped 5 bases and J dropped 6; count of bases not matched to a gene: 14. The CDR3 spans 15 residues. The CDR3 DNA sequence: TGCAGTGCTCCATCCCCTAGCGGTGGCTCGGATACGCAGTATTTT. Protein product: CSAPSPSGGSDTQYF.

This chain uses TRBV4-1 with TRBJ2-3, with 9 bases matching TRBD2. Germline V CDR1 and CDR2: MGHRA, YSYEKL. This CDR3 has 19 amino acids. V dropped 2 bases and J dropped 4; count of bases not matched to a gene: 16. Here the CDR3 DNA reads TGCGCCAGCAGCCAACCAGGGAGAAGAGGAGCGGGGGGTTCAGATACGCAGTATTTT. Its protein is CASSQPGRRGAGGSDTQYF.

This clonotype has at least ten counts. The V gene is TRBV7-6, the J gene TRBJ2-2, with 7 positions matching TRBD1. V was clipped by 5 bases and J by 0 bases; unmatched bases: 6. Germline V lookup: CDR1 SGHVS, CDR2 FNYEAQ. This CDR3 has 16 amino acids. CDR3 sequence: CASSIPGQPNTGELFF. CDR3 nucleotides: TGTGCCAGCAGCATACCGGGACAGCCGAACACCGGGGAGCTGTTTTTT.

This clonotype has just a few counts. J is TRBJ1-2 and V is TRBV5-1, with D possibly TRBD1 on 5 matching bases. V was clipped by 4 bases and J by 3 bases, with 7 bases between them. This CDR3 contains 12 residues. The germline gives CDR1 SGHRS, CDR2 YFSETQ. The CDR3 DNA sequence: TGCGCCAGCAGCGCGGGGGACTATGGCTACACCTTC. Protein: CASSAGDYGYTF.

This clonotype occurred many times. The J gene is TRBJ2-6, the V gene TRBV7-2; D is unresolved. The CDR3 runs 17 residues. Looked up from germline, CDR1 is SGHTA and CDR2 is FQGNSA. Trimming pared 0 bases from V and 4 bases from J, leaving 13 bases between. DNA of the CDR3: TGTGCCAGCAGCTTAGCGTTCATGGGTGCCGGGGCCAACGTCCTGACTTTC. The encoded protein is CASSLAFMGAGANVLTF.

The genes are TRBV20-1 and TRBJ1-5; TRBD1 matches 8 bases. The germline CDR1 and CDR2 sequences are DFQATT and SNEGSKA (reference sequence). Unmatched junction bases numbered 11, after V lost 6 bases and J lost 1 base. The length of the CDR3 is 16 residues. CDR3 sequence: CSAQKGQGYSNQPQHF. Written as DNA, the CDR3 is TGCAGTGCCCAGAAAGGACAGGGCTACAGCAATCAGCCCCAGCATTTT.